This note documents a single T cell receptor (beta chain) sequence. The target antigen is unknown. The data stem from a study of cytomegalovirus exposure and HLA in healthy donors. Study-level results: There were some V segments, including TRBV6-2 and TRBV6-3, excluded as indistinguishable.

The CDR3 sequence is 13 residues long. Germline V gene data show CDR1 as LNHDA and CDR2 as SQIVND (reference sequence). Trimming stripped 8 bases from V and 5 bases from J, with 15 bases between. PCR amplification relied on 60 Vbeta primers (plus 13 Jbeta primers). Sequenced by immunoSEQ multiplex PCR; TCRdb stores in-frame clones only, minus some. The sample lists some 250,000 clones, roughly 82% occurring once. This chain uses TRBV19 with TRBJ1-2; maybe TRBD1 (5 bases). The clonotype was recovered from a middle-aged woman in good health and CMV-seropositive. Source material: PBMCs. As DNA, the CDR3 is TGTGCCAGTTCCGGCAGGGTAGTTTATGGCTACACCTTC. Translation gives CASSGRVVYGYTF.